Presented here are 17 T cell receptor beta chains from one specimen sequenced in a study of blood T cell repertoires in COVID-19. Using immunoSEQ multiplex PCR, the repertoire was profiled, and TCRdb retains in-frame clones only, with some absent. Of more than 100,000 clones listed, just over 85% are singletons. Sequencing used peripheral blood. Every receptor here comes from a woman in her fifties or sixties with active or convalescent COVID-19.

The V and J genes are TRBV19 and TRBJ2-1, with 9 bases identical to TRBD1. The CDR3 is 15 residues long. The germline V gene encodes CDR1 LNHDA and CDR2 SQIVND (reference sequence). Losses at the gene ends were 2 bases for V and 6 bases for J; bases not matched to a gene: 5. The CDR3 loop is CASSITQGAVNEQFF. CDR3 nucleotides: TGTGCCAGTAGTATAACACAGGGGGCGGTCAATGAGCAGTTCTTC.

J is TRBJ2-7 and V is TRBV7-8, with D possibly being TRBD1 (6 bases). This CDR3 is 17 amino acids long. Germline V gene lookup returns CDR1 SGHVS and CDR2 FQNEAQ. The V end lost 5 bases, the J end lost 3 bases, and 23 bases lay between the germline ends. This chain's CDR3 is CASSTRDPWDTDYEQYF. Here the CDR3 DNA reads TGTGCCAGCAGCACAAGAGACCCATGGGACACCGACTACGAGCAGTACTTC.

The genes are TRBV25-1 and TRBJ2-7; TRBD1 aligns across 7 bases. CDR1 is MGHDK and CDR2 is SYGVNS in the germline V gene. The CDR3 extends over 13 amino acids. V was clipped by 6 bases and J by 5 bases; unmatched bases: 7. CDR3 loop: CASRRQGYDEQYF. CDR3 bases: TGTGCCAGCAGACGACAGGGTTACGACGAGCAGTACTTC.

V gene TRBV27 combines with J gene TRBJ2-3; 10 bases line up with TRBD2. CDR3 size: 16 residues. The junction had 10 bases not matched to a gene; V was cut back by 4 bases and J by 6 bases. Germline values: CDR1 MNHEY, CDR2 SMNVEV (reference sequence). Here the CDR3 reads CASSYRAGGPWDTQYF. The DNA for the CDR3 is TGTGCCAGCAGTTACCGAGCGGGAGGGCCTTGGGATACGCAGTATTTT.

The genes are TRBV12-3 or TRBV12-4 and TRBJ2-3; D not resolved. CDR3 length: 13 residues. Trimming removed 3 bases from V and 5 bases from J, with 9 bases in between. CDR3 in DNA: TGTGCCAGCAGTTTGGTTGCGAAAGATACGCAGTATTTT. Residues: CASSLVAKDTQYF.

The chain couples TRBV28 to TRBJ1-2; D gene unclear. Trimming stripped 1 base from V and 0 bases from J, with 6 bases between. This CDR3 region has 14 residues. CDR1 is MDHEN and CDR2 is SYDVKM in the germline V gene. As DNA, the CDR3 is TGTGCCAGCAGTTTATTCGCAGCTAACTATGGCTACACCTTC. Translation: CASSLFAANYGYTF.

V usage is TRBV2 and J usage is TRBJ2-1; possibly TRBD2 for D (6 bases). Germline V gene sequence: CDR1 SNHLY, CDR2 FYNNEI. The germline V and J ends were trimmed by 7 bases and 6 bases, with 10 bases remaining between them. The CDR3 covers 12 residues. The CDR3 DNA is TGTGCCAGCAACCCGGGAGTCAATGAGCAGTTCTTC. Translating gives CASNPGVNEQFF.

The chain combines TRBV3-1 (or the pseudogene TRBV3-2) with TRBJ1-6, with 7 bases fitting TRBD1. Trimming took 6 bases from V and 5 from J; bases not matched to a gene: 1. Germline V gene lookup returns CDR1 LGHDT and CDR2 YNNKEL (reference sequence). CDR3 length equals 13 residues. The CDR3 sequence is CASSGTDNSPLHF. CDR3 bases: TGTGCCAGCAGTGGGACAGATAATTCACCCCTCCACTTT.

This clone was observed a few times. The CDR3 spells CASATGTGFGYGYTF. The CDR3 nucleotides are TGTGCCAGCGCAACCGGGACAGGGTTCGGGTATGGCTACACCTTC. This chain uses TRBV6-5 with TRBJ1-2; TRBD1 agrees at 9 bases. Germline CDR1 is MNHEY and CDR2 is SVGAGI. The CDR3 has 15 amino acids. V shed 8 bases, J shed 5 bases, and the junction held 12 bases outside the gene matches.

The CDR3 here is CASSLPTGVVYEQYF. The CDR3, as DNA: TGTGCCAGCAGTTTACCCACCGGAGTTGTCTACGAGCAGTACTTC. The chain is built from TRBV28 and TRBJ2-7; D call uncertain. V lost 2 bases and J lost 3, with 14 bases in between. The CDR3 has 15 amino acids. The germline V gene encodes CDR1 MDHEN and CDR2 SYDVKM. Together with reference TRBV28 and TRBJ2-7, the CDR3 gives the full variable domain: DVKVTQSSRYLVKRTGEKVFLECVQDMDHENMFWYRQDPGLGLRLIYFSYDVKMKEKGDIPEGYSVSREKKERFSLILESASTNQTSMYLCASSLPTGVVYEQYFGPGTRLTVT.

The chain links TRBV7-3 to TRBJ2-3, with D possibly matching TRBD2 (6 bases). The CDR3 has 13 amino acids. Germline-derived CDR1 and CDR2 are SGHTA and FQGTGA. Trimming pared 4 bases from V and 6 bases from J, leaving 11 bases between. Here the CDR3 DNA reads TGTGCCAGCAGCTCTAGCGTTGGGGATACGCAGTATTTT. Translated, it gives CASSSSVGDTQYF.

The V gene is TRBV7-6, the J gene TRBJ2-1, with no clear D. The V gene's germline CDR1 is SGHVS and CDR2 FNYEAQ. The V and J ends lost 2 bases and 3 bases respectively, with 8 bases between them. CDR3 length: 14 amino acids. In DNA form, the CDR3 reads TGTGCCAGCAGCTTATGGTCCGGCTACAATGAGCAGTTCTTC. It is translated as CASSLWSGYNEQFF. Full variable domain (remainder filled in from reference TRBV7-6 and TRBJ2-1): GAGVSQSPRYKVTKRGQDVALRCDPISGHVSLYWYRQALGQGPEFLTYFNYEAQQDKSGLPNDRFSAERPEGSISTLTIQRTEQRDSAMYRCASSLWSGYNEQFFGPGTRLTVL.

CDR3: CASSYWGQTYGYTF. In nucleotides, the CDR3 is TGTGCCAGCAGTTATTGGGGACAGACCTATGGCTACACCTTC. The J gene is TRBJ1-2, the V gene TRBV6-2 or TRBV6-3; TRBD1 matches 7 bases. J lost 4 bases, V lost 3 bases, and 5 bases had no gene match. The CDR3 consists of 14 residues. The germline CDR1 and CDR2 sequences are MNHEY and SVGEGT.

V and J are TRBV7-2 and TRBJ2-7; 11 bases align to TRBD1. This CDR3 has 14 amino acids. Germline CDR1 reads SGHTA; CDR2 reads FQGNSA. The ends lost 5 bases at V and 3 bases at J; junction bases unmatched: 3. The CDR3: CASSQDRGHYEQYF. DNA for the CDR3: TGTGCCAGCAGCCAGGACAGGGGGCACTACGAGCAGTACTTC.

This chain uses TRBV7-9 with TRBJ2-7; maybe TRBD1 (6 bases). The length of the CDR3 is 15 residues. CDR1 is SEHNR and CDR2 is FQNEAQ in the germline V gene (reference sequence). Trimming pared 6 bases from V and 2 bases from J, leaving 17 bases between. The CDR3, as DNA: TGTGCCAGCAGTCTTCAGGGGCCCGTTCCCTACGAGCAGTACTTC. It encodes CASSLQGPVPYEQYF.

This chain connects TRBV10-2 to TRBJ2-3; 13 positions agree with TRBD2. Looked up from germline, CDR1 is WSHSY and CDR2 is SAAADI. V was clipped by 7 bases and J by 3 bases; unmatched bases: 10. The CDR3 covers 17 residues. The CDR3: CASISLTSGRRTDTQYF. The CDR3 coding sequence is TGCGCCAGCATATCACTGACTAGCGGGAGGAGGACAGATACGCAGTATTTT.

V and J are TRBV9 and TRBJ2-1; 11 bases match TRBD2. The length of the CDR3 is 15 residues. CDR1 and CDR2 (germline): SGDLS, YYNGEE. J was trimmed by 6 bases and V by 3 bases; bases with no gene match: 5. CDR3 loop: CASSELAGGGNEQFF. As DNA, the CDR3 is TGTGCCAGCAGCGAGCTAGCGGGAGGCGGCAATGAGCAGTTCTTC. The variable domain in full, with the rest retrieved from reference TRBV9 and TRBJ2-1, is DSGVTQTPKHLITATGQRVTLRCSPRSGDLSVYWYQQSLDQGLQFLIQYYNGEERAKGNILERFSAQQFPDLHSELNLSSLELGDSALYFCASSELAGGGNEQFFGPGTRLTVL.